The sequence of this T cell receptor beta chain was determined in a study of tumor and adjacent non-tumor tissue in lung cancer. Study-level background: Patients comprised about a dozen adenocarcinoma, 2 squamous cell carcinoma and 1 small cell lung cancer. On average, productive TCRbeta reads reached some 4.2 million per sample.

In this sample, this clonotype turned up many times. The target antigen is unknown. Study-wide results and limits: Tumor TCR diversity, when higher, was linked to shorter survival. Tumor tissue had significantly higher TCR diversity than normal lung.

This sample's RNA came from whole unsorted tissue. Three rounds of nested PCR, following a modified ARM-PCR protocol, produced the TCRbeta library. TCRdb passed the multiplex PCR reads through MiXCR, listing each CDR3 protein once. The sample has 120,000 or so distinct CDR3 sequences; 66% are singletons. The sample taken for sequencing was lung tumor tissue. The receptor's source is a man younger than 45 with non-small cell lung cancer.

CDR3 protein: CSVEEGEDTQYF. CDR3 coding DNA: TGCAGCGTTGAAGAAGGAGAAGATACGCAGTATTTT. The V and J genes are TRBV29-1 and TRBJ2-3, with D unresolved. The V gene lost 0 bases and the J gene lost 5 bases, with 6 bases spanning the gap. Germline V lookup: CDR1 SQVTM, CDR2 ANQGSEA. The CDR3 covers 12 residues.